The subject of this entry is one T cell receptor beta chain. Its antigen is not identified. The record originates from a study of cytotoxic CD8 clonotypes in ibrutinib-treated CLL. Study summary: Of the patients, over ten were relapsed/refractory, roughly 16 treatment-naive and about 17 IGHV unmutated. Timing of response sample collection was a median approximately twelve months after treatment start, with a range of 6 to 36.

Study-level results: Clonality was elevated at ibrutinib response and had returned toward baseline at progression.

TCRdb's table, derived via immunoSEQ multiplex PCR, lists solely in-frame clones and lacks some. The data show approximately 11,000 clones, around 80% seen once. The CDR3 sequence is 12 residues long. Per the germline V gene, CDR1 is SEHNR and CDR2 is FQNEAQ (reference sequence). V lost 5 bases, J lost 2 bases, and 7 bases lay in between. The receptor was derived from a human donor with chronic lymphocytic leukemia. The sample was PBMCs, taken at disease progression, from a patient treated with ibrutinib. The V gene is TRBV7-9, the J gene TRBJ2-7; D uncertain. The CDR3 is CASSRDTYEQYF. CDR3 coding DNA: TGTGCCAGCAGCCGCGACACCTACGAGCAGTACTTC.